This T cell receptor beta chain appears in the sequencing data of a study of cytomegalovirus exposure and HLA in healthy donors. This clone has only a few counts. PCR involved 60 Vbeta and 13 Jbeta primers. Here immunoSEQ multiplex PCR was the method, and the copy in TCRdb shows in-frame clones only, minus some. The repertoire has around 80,000 clones, over 9.5% of them found once; the top ten carry approximately 23%. Germline CDR1 is MNHEY and CDR2 is SMNVEV (reference sequence). V shed 2 bases and J shed 7 bases, with 16 bases lying between them. The CDR3 covers 15 residues. This sequence was found in a man between 60 and 75 years old in good health and CMV-seropositive. Sequencing was performed on PBMCs. The V and J genes are TRBV27 and TRBJ2-3, with D possibly TRBD2 on 5 matching bases. The CDR3 protein is CASSLGAAGANTQYF. The CDR3 DNA is TGTGCCAGCAGTTTAGGAGCGGCGGGCGCAAATACGCAGTATTTT.